Following are 27 T cell receptor beta chains from one sample sequenced in a study of T cell clonotyping in hematopoietic cell transplantation. Libraries were prepared by immunoSEQ multiplex PCR; TCRdb keeps only in-frame clonotypes and omits some of them. The repertoire holds about 12,000 clones, with roughly nine tenths as singletons. The sequenced sample was peripheral blood mononuclear cells. The receptor source for this set is a human donor who either received an allogeneic hematopoietic cell transplant for a myeloid malignancy or was a related donor (not recorded which). Some clones in this sample may be carry-over from other donors' samples.

The chain joins TRBV6-5 to TRBJ1-1; D remains unclear. The CDR3 loop spans 14 amino acids. Germline CDR1 and CDR2: MNHEY and SVGAGI. Trimming took off 2 bases at V and 0 bases at J, with 7 bases between the two ends. The CDR3 DNA reads TGTGCCAGCAGTTACAACTCAGTGAACACTGAAGCTTTCTTT. Translation gives CASSYNSVNTEAFF.

The rearrangement joins TRBV5-4 to TRBJ2-7; possible D gene TRBD2, 7 bases. The germline gives CDR1 SGHNT, CDR2 YYREEE (reference sequence). This CDR3 contains 16 residues. Trimming stripped 4 bases from V and 3 bases from J, with 20 bases between. The CDR3 region has the DNA TGTGCCAGCAGCCCACCGAGGCGGGGGCGAAACTACGAGCAGTACTTC. Translated: CASSPPRRGRNYEQYF.

The chain carries TRBV4-2 and TRBJ2-7; 12 nucleotides line up with TRBD2. V dropped 4 bases and J dropped 2; count of bases not matched to a gene: 9. Germline V gene lookup returns CDR1 LGHNA and CDR2 YNFKEQ. The CDR3 is 17 residues long. CDR3 amino acids: CASSLTSGGSATYEQYF. CDR3 DNA sequence: TGTGCCAGCAGCCTCACTAGCGGGGGGTCCGCGACCTACGAGCAGTACTTC.

The J gene is TRBJ1-2, the V gene TRBV6-4; D unclear. Germline V CDR1 and CDR2: MRHNA, SNTAGT. The CDR3 is made up of 13 amino acids. The V gene lost 0 bases and the J gene lost 4 bases, with 6 bases spanning the gap. CDR3 loop: CASSDSTSYGYTF. In DNA form, the CDR3 reads TGTGCCAGCAGTGACTCGACTAGCTATGGCTACACCTTC.

The sample holds one count of this clone. CDR3 DNA: TGTGCCAGCAGCTTGGGAGGGGCGGGTCAGCCCCAGCATTTT. Its translation is CASSLGGAGQPQHF. The gene calls are TRBV5-4 and TRBJ1-5; TRBD1 is a possible D gene (5 bases). The ends were cut back, 0 bases at V and 6 bases at J, with 10 bases in the middle. The CDR3 is made up of 14 amino acids. From germline, CDR1 is SGHNT and CDR2 YYREEE (reference sequence).

V is TRBV10-3 and J is TRBJ2-1, with 7 nucleotides matching TRBD1. From germline, CDR1 is ENHRY and CDR2 SYGVKD. J lost 5 bases, V lost 4 bases, and 8 bases had no gene match. CDR3 size: 15 residues. The CDR3: CAISVKGAGDNEQFF. The CDR3 DNA is TGTGCCATCAGTGTCAAGGGGGCAGGGGACAATGAGCAGTTCTTC.

This rearrangement joins TRBV29-1 to TRBJ2-1; D may correspond to TRBD1 or TRBD2 (5 bases each). The germline V gene has CDR1 SQVTM and CDR2 ANQGSEA. With 6 bases removed from V and 5 bases from J, the gap between germline ends came to 14 bases. There are 13 residues in the CDR3. CDR3 bases: TGCAGCGTCATTGGTGGGGGAAACAATGAGCAGTTCTTC. It encodes CSVIGGGNNEQFF.

The J gene is TRBJ2-3, the V gene TRBV7-3, with D hard to call. This CDR3 contains 13 residues. The ends were cut back, 1 base at V and 5 bases at J, with 7 bases in the middle. Germline V gene sequence: CDR1 SGHTA, CDR2 FQGTGA. CDR3: CASSLNGGDTQYF. As DNA, the CDR3 is TGTGCCAGCAGCTTAAACGGCGGAGATACGCAGTATTTT.

The chain links TRBV27 to TRBJ1-1, with 8 bases identical to TRBD1. V trimming: 1 base; J trimming: 5 bases; junction bases outside the gene matches: 6. This CDR3 comprises 15 residues. Germline V lookup: CDR1 MNHEY, CDR2 SMNVEV (reference sequence). The CDR3 spells CASSLWQGAGTEAFF. The CDR3 coding sequence is TGTGCCAGCAGTTTATGGCAGGGGGCGGGTACTGAAGCTTTCTTT.

J is TRBJ1-2 and V is TRBV5-4; D might be TRBD1 (5 bases). Germline CDR1 SGHNT, CDR2 YYREEE (reference sequence). V shed 4 bases and J shed 8 bases, with 27 bases lying between them. This CDR3 comprises 17 residues. The CDR3 spells CASSPALTGTIGRGYTF. The CDR3 DNA follows: TGTGCCAGCAGCCCTGCACTAACCGGGACGATCGGACGGGGCTACACCTTC.

The V gene is TRBV19, the J gene TRBJ1-1, with D hard to call. V gave up 7 bases and J gave up 4 bases, with 19 bases separating them. CDR1 LNHDA and CDR2 SQIVND come from the germline V gene (reference sequence). The CDR3 is made up of 15 amino acids. This CDR3 reads CASKSYGPYFTEAFF. CDR3 bases: TGTGCCAGTAAATCATACGGGCCCTACTTCACTGAAGCTTTCTTT.

The V and J genes are TRBV5-6 and TRBJ2-7; no reliable D call. The V end was cut by 4 bases, the J end by 9 bases, with 17 bases between. The CDR3 has 13 amino acids. Germline V gene data show CDR1 as SGHDT and CDR2 as YYEEEE. The CDR3 protein is CASSPQRTFWQYF. The CDR3 DNA sequence: TGTGCCAGCAGCCCCCAAAGGACCTTTTGGCAGTACTTC.

The J gene is TRBJ2-7, the V gene TRBV7-6; the match to TRBD2 covers 7 bases. The CDR3 spans 13 residues. The germline gives CDR1 SGHVS, CDR2 FNYEAQ. V dropped 6 bases and J dropped 1; count of bases not matched to a gene: 3. Here the CDR3 DNA reads TGTGCCAGCAGTGAGGGAGGGTCCTACGAGCAGTACTTC. It translates to CASSEGGSYEQYF.

V and J are TRBV9 and TRBJ1-6; D perhaps matches TRBD1 (6 bases). V was cut by 0 bases and J by 1 base, with 11 bases left in between. Per germline, CDR1 SGDLS and CDR2 YYNGEE. The CDR3 runs 17 residues. In DNA, the CDR3 is TGTGCCAGCAGCGTAGGAGGGGGAGAATCCTATAATTCACCCCTCCACTTT. This codes for CASSVGGGESYNSPLHF.

This clone was seen a single time. This rearrangement joins TRBV19 to TRBJ1-2; maybe TRBD1 (6 bases). The CDR3 runs to 14 residues. Trimming took 4 bases from V and 6 from J, leaving 15 bases between them. Germline V gene lookup returns CDR1 LNHDA and CDR2 SQIVND (reference sequence). The CDR3: CASSTQGQIDGYTF. DNA for the CDR3: TGTGCCAGTAGTACACAAGGACAGATAGATGGCTACACCTTC.

The chain recombines TRBV4-2 with TRBJ1-1; D is undetermined. Trimming stripped 0 bases from V and 4 bases from J, with 9 bases between. CDR3 length: 14 amino acids. Germline CDR1 reads LGHNA; CDR2 reads YNFKEQ. Here the CDR3 DNA reads TGTGCCAGCAGCCAAGAGCCCCTGGTCACTGAAGCTTTCTTT. This gives the protein CASSQEPLVTEAFF.

The chain couples TRBV11-1 to TRBJ2-1, with D perhaps matching TRBD1 or TRBD2 (7 bases each). Germline lookup yields CDR1 SGHAT and CDR2 FQDESV (reference sequence). Trimming left V 7 bases short and J 0 bases short, with 16 bases between. The CDR3 is 16 residues long. The CDR3 loop reads CASIQGGVGSYNEQFF. DNA for the CDR3: TGTGCCAGCATCCAGGGGGGGGTGGGCTCCTACAATGAGCAGTTCTTC.

This chain uses TRBV7-2 with TRBJ2-2, with D unclear. This CDR3 comprises 12 residues. Germline assignment: CDR1 SGHTA and CDR2 FQGNSA. The V and J ends lost 0 bases and 10 bases respectively, with 6 bases between them. DNA for the CDR3: TGTGCCAGCAGCTTAGCATCCCTGGAGCTGTTTTTT. Its protein is CASSLASLELFF. Full variable domain (remainder filled in from reference TRBV7-2 and TRBJ2-2): GAGVSQSPSNKVTEKGKDVELRCDPISGHTALYWYRQSLGQGLEFLIYFQGNSAPDKSGLPSDRFSAERTGGSVSTLTIQRTQQEDSAVYLCASSLASLELFFGEGSRLTVL.

The V gene is TRBV19, the J gene TRBJ1-6, with D unclear. V lost 4 bases, J lost 0 bases, and 13 bases lay in between. The CDR3 spans 17 residues. The germline CDR1 and CDR2 sequences are LNHDA and SQIVND (reference sequence). In nucleotides, the CDR3 is TGTGCCAGTAGTACCAGAGGCCCCAGCTCCTATAATTCACCCCTCCACTTT. Translated, it gives CASSTRGPSSYNSPLHF. Looking up the rest from reference TRBV19 and TRBJ1-6 gives the full variable domain: DGGITQSPKYLFRKEGQNVTLSCEQNLNHDAMYWYRQDPGQGLRLIYYSQIVNDFQKGDIAEGYSVSREKKESFPLTVTSAQKNPTAFYLCASSTRGPSSYNSPLHFGNGTRLTVT.

The rearrangement joins TRBV20-1 to TRBJ1-2; 7 bases agree with TRBD1. The germline V gene encodes CDR1 DFQATT and CDR2 SNEGSKA (reference sequence). After removal of 5 bases from V and 8 bases from J, the junction contained 5 bases not matched to a gene. The CDR3 runs to 11 residues. CDR3: CSAYRGLGYTF. CDR3 nucleotides: TGCAGTGCTTACAGGGGCCTGGGCTACACCTTC.

The CDR3 protein is CASSPETSTDTQYF. CDR3 coding DNA: TGTGCCAGCAGCCCAGAGACTAGCACAGATACGCAGTATTTT. The chain couples TRBV7-8 to TRBJ2-3; D gene unclear. Per germline, CDR1 SGHVS and CDR2 FQNEAQ. V was shortened by 5 bases and J by 0 bases, with 9 bases between the two germline ends. The CDR3 is 14 residues long.

This clone showed up just once. The gene calls are TRBV6-5 and TRBJ1-2, with 9 bases that match TRBD1. The CDR3 length is 15 residues. With V trimmed by 2 bases and J by 7 bases, 8 bases remained unmatched. Germline V lookup: CDR1 MNHEY, CDR2 SVGAGI. The CDR3, as DNA: TGTGCCAGCAGTTACGGCCGTACAGGGGGCCGTGGCTACACCTTC. It encodes CASSYGRTGGRGYTF.

In DNA form, the CDR3 reads TGTGCCAGTAAAGGGACAGCGAACACTGAAGCTTTCTTT. Protein: CASKGTANTEAFF. The rearrangement joins TRBV25-1 to TRBJ1-1, with 7 bases lining up with TRBD1. Looked up from germline, CDR1 is MGHDK and CDR2 is SYGVNS. V shed 9 bases, J shed 1 base, and the junction held 5 bases outside the gene matches. The CDR3 has 13 residues.

The chain couples TRBV4-1 to TRBJ1-5; D not resolved. The V and J ends lost 4 bases and 7 bases respectively, with 8 bases between them. The germline V gene encodes CDR1 MGHRA and CDR2 YSYEKL. The CDR3 consists of 12 residues. The CDR3: CASSRVGQPQHF. The DNA for the CDR3 is TGCGCCAGCAGCCGGGTGGGGCAGCCCCAGCATTTT.

The chain couples TRBV7-6 to TRBJ2-1, with 11 bases fitting TRBD2. Per germline, CDR1 SGHVS and CDR2 FNYEAQ. After removal of 5 bases from V and 12 bases from J, the junction contained 18 bases not matched to a gene. The CDR3 extends over 17 amino acids. The CDR3 DNA sequence: TGTGCCAGCAGCGAACTTGGGGTAGCGGGGGGGCCTCACGGGCAGTTCTTC. Translating it yields CASSELGVAGGPHGQFF. The variable domain in full, completed from reference TRBV7-6 and TRBJ2-1, reads GAGVSQSPRYKVTKRGQDVALRCDPISGHVSLYWYRQALGQGPEFLTYFNYEAQQDKSGLPNDRFSAERPEGSISTLTIQRTEQRDSAMYRCASSELGVAGGPHGQFFGPGTRLTVL.

The V gene is TRBV7-3, the J gene TRBJ2-7; D remains unclear. Germline V gene lookup returns CDR1 SGHTA and CDR2 FQGTGA. The CDR3 sequence is 14 residues long. Trimming took off 1 base at V and 4 bases at J, with 11 bases between the two ends. This chain's CDR3 is CASSLKGGSYEQYF. The CDR3 DNA reads as TGTGCCAGCAGCTTAAAAGGCGGTTCTTACGAGCAGTACTTC.

V is TRBV13 and J is TRBJ2-6; D is perhaps TRBD1 (5 bases). The CDR3 has 17 residues. Germline V gene data show CDR1 as PRHDT and CDR2 as FYEKMQ (reference sequence). V was clipped by 7 bases and J by 0 bases, with 16 bases between them. CDR3 coding DNA: TGTGCCAGCATCCGCAGGGCCTCCAGCTCTGGGGCCAACGTCCTGACTTTC. Residues: CASIRRASSSGANVLTF.